Listed below are T cell receptor beta chains from one sample, sequenced in a study of cytomegalovirus exposure and HLA in healthy donors. Method: immunoSEQ multiplex PCR; TCRdb's copy keeps in-frame clones and lacks some. The table includes over 100,000 clones, roughly 70% detected once. What was sequenced was PBMCs. Receptor source: a man aged 25-45 years in good health and CMV-seropositive. The CDR3 runs from the conserved cysteine through the conserved F or W. The D gene is left open where the match is weak. Clone sizes are given selectively: once, few, many, or a class where the clone is expanded.

D gene	V gene	J gene	clone size	CDR3 protein	CDR3 DNA
.	TRBV9	TRBJ1-1	.	CASSVTGANTEAFF	TGTGCCAGCAGCGTGACAGGCGCGAACACTGAAGCTTTCTTT
TRBD1	TRBV4-2	TRBJ1-2	.	CASSQAGQGGGYTF	TGTGCCAGCAGCCAAGCTGGACAGGGGGGCGGCTACACCTTC
TRBD2	TRBV7-2	TRBJ2-2	.	CASSSRRETGELFF	TGTGCCAGCAGCTCCAGGCGGGAGACCGGGGAGCTGTTTTTT
.	TRBV7-2	TRBJ1-6	few	CASSFGGGGGSPLHF	TGTGCCAGCAGCTTTGGCGGCGGGGGAGGCTCACCCCTCCACTTT
.	TRBV30	TRBJ2-1	.	CAWSPIGVYNEQFF	TGTGCCTGGAGTCCCATCGGGGTTTACAATGAGCAGTTCTTC
.	TRBV7-9	TRBJ2-7	.	CASSASRGEQYF	TGTGCCAGCAGCGCCTCCCGAGGGGAGCAGTACTTC
.	TRBV7-2	TRBJ1-5	.	CASSPPGNRVGQPQHF	TGTGCCAGCAGCCCCCCCGGGAACAGGGTCGGACAGCCCCAGCATTTT
TRBD2	TRBV29-1	TRBJ2-1	.	CSARLAVNEQFF	TGCAGCGCTCGACTAGCGGTTAATGAGCAGTTCTTC
TRBD1	TRBV9	TRBJ2-1	.	CASSARDRASSEQFF	TGTGCCAGCAGCGCCCGGGACAGGGCCAGCAGTGAGCAGTTCTTC
TRBD1	TRBV11-2	TRBJ1-1	few	CASNRPSTGETEAFF	TGTGCCAGCAACCGCCCCTCCACAGGGGAGACTGAAGCTTTCTTT
TRBD2	TRBV9	TRBJ2-7	few	CASSPFGTSIDEQYF	TGTGCCAGCAGCCCCTTTGGGACTAGCATCGACGAGCAGTACTTC
.	TRBV4-1	TRBJ2-7	.	CASSQGQNYEQYF	TGCGCCAGCAGCCAAGGACAGAACTACGAGCAGTACTTC
TRBD2	TRBV25-1	TRBJ2-1	once	CASSESRAGWVNEQFF	TGTGCCAGCAGTGAATCAAGAGCGGGATGGGTTAATGAGCAGTTCTTC
.	TRBV5-1	TRBJ1-1	.	CAIGGSTEAFF	TGCGCCATAGGGGGATCCACTGAAGCTTTCTTT
TRBD1	TRBV27	TRBJ2-1	.	CASSLPRQGIHEQFF	TGTGCCAGCAGTTTACCCAGACAGGGTATCCATGAGCAGTTCTTC
.	TRBV29-1	TRBJ2-3	.	CSHNYGVTQYF	TGCAGCCACAATTATGGTGTTACGCAGTATTTT
TRBD1	TRBV6-1	TRBJ2-7	.	CASSEGQTYEQYF	TGTGCCAGCAGTGAGGGACAGACCTACGAGCAGTACTTC
TRBD1	TRBV5-6	TRBJ1-5	.	CASSLGDSRSNQPQHF	TGTGCCAGCAGCTTGGGGGACAGCCGTAGCAATCAGCCCCAGCATTTT
TRBD1	TRBV5-4	TRBJ2-5	.	CASSLDPGQETQYF	TGTGCCAGCAGTCTCGACCCGGGACAGGAGACCCAGTACTTC
.	TRBV28	TRBJ2-3	.	CASSLGEGTDTQYF	TGTGCCAGCAGTTTAGGGGAGGGCACAGATACGCAGTATTTT
.	TRBV5-8	TRBJ2-3	once	CASSVGLRGYTDTQYF	TGTGCCAGCAGCGTGGGACTCAGGGGCTACACAGATACGCAGTATTTT
TRBD1	TRBV7-8	TRBJ2-7	few	CASSSLGTGGSYEQYF	TGTGCCAGCAGCTCTCTCGGGACAGGGGGCTCCTACGAGCAGTACTTC
TRBD1	TRBV5-6	TRBJ2-2	.	CASSLELSGQGANGELFF	TGTGCCAGCAGCTTGGAACTCTCGGGACAGGGGGCGAACGGGGAGCTGTTTTTT
.	TRBV7-2	TRBJ1-3	.	CASSRGAQRGNTIYF	TGTGCCAGCAGCCGGGGGGCCCAGCGGGGAAACACCATATATTTT